This entry describes one T cell receptor beta chain. This entry is derived from a study of CD8+ T cells in alopecia areata. The ends were cut back, 0 bases at V and 2 bases at J, with 6 bases in the middle. Germline assignment: CDR1 SGHRS and CDR2 YFSETQ. The CDR3 runs to 15 residues. The sequencing template was cDNA reverse transcribed from extracted RNA. Assay used: immunoSEQ multiplex PCR; TCRdb lists only in-frame clones, some missing. The sample holds 130,000 to 150,000 clones, 45% to 60% seen once. Specimen: CD4+ T cells sorted from blood. This clonotype originated in a human donor with alopecia areata. The genes are TRBV5-1 and TRBJ2-6; no reliable D call. CDR3 sequence: CASSLVSPGANVLTF. CDR3 nucleotide sequence: TGCGCCAGCAGCTTGGTTTCCCCTGGGGCCAACGTCCTGACTTTC.